This T cell receptor (beta chain) derives from a study of OX40 agonist ivuxolimab in advanced cancers. Study in general: At 0.01 to 10 mg/kg, ivuxolimab was administered intravenously to patients every 2 weeks. Each dose-escalation patient presented with hepatocellular carcinoma, melanoma, renal cell or head and neck cancer. Regarding the study as a whole: At doses 0.1 to 3.0 mg/kg, CD4+ and CD8+ clones expanded.

Comments on this clone: Its antigen is not known.

The CDR3 is 14 amino acids. Germline V gene sequence: CDR1 MNHEY, CDR2 SMNVEV (reference sequence). After removal of 6 bases from V and 7 bases from J, the junction contained 8 bases not matched to a gene. Here immunoSEQ multiplex PCR was the method, and the copy in TCRdb shows in-frame clones only, minus some. The sample contains under 80,000 clones, about 89% of which appear only once. Source: CD4+ or CD8+ T cells sorted from blood, taken in a trial of the OX40 agonist ivuxolimab. This sequence joins TRBV27 and TRBJ2-1; 8 positions match TRBD2. The sequence was obtained from an adult with an advanced solid tumor such as melanoma, head and neck, liver or kidney cancer. The CDR3 nucleotides are TGTGCCAGCAGGATAGGGACTAGTCTGAATGAGCAGTTCTTC. This codes for CASRIGTSLNEQFF.